One sample yielded the 15 T cell receptor beta chains listed below, sequenced in a study of shared clonotypes between healthy human individuals. Profiling relied on immunoSEQ multiplex PCR, and the TCRdb table lists in-frame clones only, not all of them. Of a few million clones in the sample, more than 90% were seen once. The sample taken for sequencing was naive CD4+ T cells sorted from blood. Noted subset: CD45RA+ positively selected. Receptors originate from a man younger than 30 in good health.

The rearrangement links TRBV30 to TRBJ1-2, with a tentative D call TRBD1 (5 bases). Trimming removed 0 bases at V and 4 bases at J, with 12 bases between. There are 14 residues in the CDR3. Germline values: CDR1 GTSNPN, CDR2 SVGIG (reference sequence). The CDR3 DNA sequence: TGTGCCTGGAGTGTAACACCAGGGCTCTATGGCTACACCTTC. As protein: CAWSVTPGLYGYTF.

The genes are TRBV11-2 and TRBJ1-2; 7 positions agree with TRBD1. This CDR3 has 14 residues. J gave up 5 bases and V 5 bases, and 8 bases lay outside the gene matches. The germline gives CDR1 SGHAT, CDR2 FQNNGV. The CDR3 is CASSPDRSSYGYTF. CDR3 bases: TGTGCCAGCAGCCCGGACAGGTCGTCTTATGGCTACACCTTC. The entire variable domain, with the rest obtained from reference TRBV11-2 and TRBJ1-2, is as follows: EAGVAQSPRYKIIEKRQSVAFWCNPISGHATLYWYQQILGQGPKLLIQFQNNGVVDDSQLPKDRFSAERLKGVDSTLKIQPAKLEDSAVYLCASSPDRSSYGYTFGSGTRLTVV.

This clone occurred once. This chain joins TRBV5-4 and TRBJ2-3, with 12 bases that match TRBD2. V was clipped by 0 bases and J by 6 bases; unmatched bases: 8. The germline V gene encodes CDR1 SGHNT and CDR2 YYREEE (reference sequence). CDR3 length: 17 residues. The CDR3 sequence is CASSLASSGTSGDTQYF. CDR3 DNA sequence: TGTGCCAGCAGCTTGGCCTCTTCCGGGACTAGCGGGGATACGCAGTATTTT.

The DNA of the CDR3 is TGTGCCAGCAGCGTAGGGATTAGCGTAGGAGCCACAGATACGCAGTATTTT. Amino acid sequence: CASSVGISVGATDTQYF. V and J are TRBV9 and TRBJ2-3; a weak D match, TRBD2 (5 bases). In germline, CDR1 is SGDLS, CDR2 YYNGEE. The CDR3 is made up of 17 amino acids. The V end lost 0 bases, the J end lost 2 bases, and 16 bases lay between the germline ends.

The gene calls are TRBV5-5 and TRBJ2-7; 9 bases agree with TRBD1. Trimming cost V 3 bases and J 4 bases; bases outside gene matches: 11. The CDR3 totals 16 residues. The V gene's germline CDR1 is SGHKS and CDR2 YYEKEE (reference sequence). The CDR3 is CASSWGTGHLGYEQYF. CDR3 coding DNA: TGTGCCAGCAGCTGGGGGACAGGGCACCTGGGGTACGAGCAGTACTTC. The full variable domain, completed using reference TRBV5-5 and TRBJ2-7, is DAGVTQSPTHLIKTRGQQVTLRCSPISGHKSVSWYQQVLGQGPQFIFQYYEKEERGRGNFPDRFSARQFPNYSSELNVNALLLGDSALYLCASSWGTGHLGYEQYFGPGTRLTVT.

This clone has more than one count but fewer than ten. This same CDR3 is encoded by further DNA sequences in the sample. CDR3 sequence: CASSLAGYTEAFF. The DNA of the CDR3 is TGCGCCAGCAGCTTGGCCGGTTACACTGAAGCTTTCTTT. The chain links TRBV5-1 to TRBJ1-1; no clear D gene. CDR1 SGHRS and CDR2 YFSETQ come from the germline V gene. The germline V and J ends were trimmed by 0 bases and 3 bases, with 6 bases remaining between them. The CDR3 is made up of 13 amino acids.

Note on this clone: Within the sample, other DNA sequences also encode this same CDR3. The chain carries TRBV6-5 and TRBJ2-3; tentative D call: TRBD1 (5 bases). V lost 2 bases and J 3 bases, leaving 9 bases between the germline ends. This CDR3 has 14 residues. CDR1 MNHEY and CDR2 SVGAGI come from the germline V gene. Here the CDR3 reads CASSYSTGTDTQYF. The CDR3 region has the DNA TGTGCCAGCAGTTACAGTACAGGAACAGATACGCAGTATTTT.

The table lists this clone with a count of one. The chain employs TRBV14 and TRBJ2-5; TRBD1 matches 7 bases. Germline V gene lookup returns CDR1 SGHDN and CDR2 FVKESK. The CDR3 runs 15 residues. Trimming took 4 bases from V and 7 from J; bases not matched to a gene: 12. The CDR3 region is CASSPVDRPGGTQYF. The CDR3 DNA is TGTGCCAGCAGCCCTGTAGACAGACCAGGGGGGACCCAGTACTTC.

This rearrangement joins TRBV7-9 to TRBJ1-2; D perhaps matches TRBD1 (5 bases). Trimming cost V 1 base and J 6 bases, with 9 bases left between them. CDR1 and CDR2 from the germline V gene are SEHNR and FQNEAQ (reference sequence). The CDR3 sequence is 13 residues long. CDR3 region: CASSLGVQDGYTF. The CDR3 nucleotides are TGTGCCAGCAGCTTAGGGGTACAGGATGGCTACACCTTC.

The table lists this clone with a count of one. This chain joins TRBV7-2 and TRBJ2-2, with TRBD2 matching 10 bases. Trimming at V came to 5 bases and at J to 6 bases, leaving 9 bases not matched to a gene. The germline V gene has CDR1 SGHTA and CDR2 FQGNSA. CDR3 size: 16 residues. CDR3 in amino acids: CASSRSGGAKSGELFF. The CDR3 DNA reads as TGTGCCAGCAGCCGGAGCGGGGGGGCCAAGTCCGGGGAGCTGTTTTTT.

The chain is built from TRBV7-9 and TRBJ2-7; TRBD2 matches at 14 bases. J lost 4 bases, V lost 3 bases, and 5 bases had no gene match. CDR1 is SEHNR and CDR2 is FQNEAQ in the germline V gene (reference sequence). The CDR3 consists of 16 residues. The CDR3 region is CASSLPTSGGAYEQYF. The CDR3 DNA reads as TGTGCCAGCAGCTTGCCGACTAGCGGGGGGGCTTACGAGCAGTACTTC. Full variable domain (rest looked up from reference TRBV7-9 and TRBJ2-7): DTGVSQNPRHKITKRGQNVTFRCDPISEHNRLYWYRQTLGQGPEFLTYFQNEAQLEKSRLLSDRFSAERPKGSFSTLEIQRTEQGDSAMYLCASSLPTSGGAYEQYFGPGTRLTVT.

This chain uses TRBV5-4 with TRBJ1-4, with no clear D. Germline CDR1 and CDR2: SGHNT and YYREEE (reference sequence). This CDR3 is built from 14 residues. Trimming removed 4 bases at V and 8 bases at J, with 15 bases between. For the CDR3, the DNA is TGTGCCAGCAGCCAGGACTTGCGATGGGAAAAACTGTTTTTT. Protein sequence: CASSQDLRWEKLFF. Variable domain in full (rest from reference TRBV5-4 and TRBJ1-4): ETGVTQSPTHLIKTRGQQVTLRCSSQSGHNTVSWYQQALGQGPQFIFQYYREEENGRGNFPPRFSGLQFPNYSSELNVNALELDDSALYLCASSQDLRWEKLFFGSGTQLSVL.

This chain connects TRBV7-7 to TRBJ2-7; weak D call: TRBD2 (6 bases). This CDR3 has 17 amino acids. CDR1 is SSHAT and CDR2 is FNYEAQ in the germline V gene (reference sequence). The CDR3 sequence: CASRPPGTGGKSYEQYF. DNA of the CDR3: TGTGCTAGCCGACCCCCGGGGACCGGAGGGAAGTCCTACGAGCAGTACTTC. Based on the CDR3 plus reference TRBV7-7 and TRBJ2-7, the full variable domain is GAGVSQSPRYKVTKRGQDVTLRCDPISSHATLYWYQQALGQGPEFLTYFNYEAQPDKSGLPSDRFSAERPEGSISTLTIQRTEQRDSAMYRCASRPPGTGGKSYEQYFGPGTRLTVT.

Comments on this clone: Other DNA variants within this sample encode the same CDR3. The rearrangement links TRBV19 to TRBJ1-5, with a possible D match to TRBD1 (5 bases). Per the germline V gene, CDR1 is LNHDA and CDR2 is SQIVND (reference sequence). Trimming cost V 4 bases and J 5 bases, with 12 bases left between them. The CDR3 has 14 residues. The DNA of the CDR3 is TGTGCCAGTAGTAACCAGGGATCTGATCAGCCCCAGCATTTT. Translation: CASSNQGSDQPQHF. The variable domain in full, completed from reference TRBV19 and TRBJ1-5, reads DGGITQSPKYLFRKEGQNVTLSCEQNLNHDAMYWYRQDPGQGLRLIYYSQIVNDFQKGDIAEGYSVSREKKESFPLTVTSAQKNPTAFYLCASSNQGSDQPQHFGDGTRLSIL.

J is TRBJ2-7 and V is TRBV12-5; D is unclear. V lost 5 bases and J 3 bases, leaving 11 bases between the germline ends. Germline CDR1 LGHNT, CDR2 FRNRAP. The length of the CDR3 is 13 residues. The CDR3 sequence: CASGPRSSYEQYF. The CDR3 coding sequence is TGTGCTAGTGGTCCGCGGAGTAGCTACGAGCAGTACTTC. The complete variable domain, with remaining parts taken from reference TRBV12-5 and TRBJ2-7, reads DARVTQTPRHKVTEMGQEVTMRCQPILGHNTVFWYRQTMMQGLELLAYFRNRAPLDDSGMPKDRFSAEMPDATLATLKIQPSEPRDSAVYFCASGPRSSYEQYFGPGTRLTVT.